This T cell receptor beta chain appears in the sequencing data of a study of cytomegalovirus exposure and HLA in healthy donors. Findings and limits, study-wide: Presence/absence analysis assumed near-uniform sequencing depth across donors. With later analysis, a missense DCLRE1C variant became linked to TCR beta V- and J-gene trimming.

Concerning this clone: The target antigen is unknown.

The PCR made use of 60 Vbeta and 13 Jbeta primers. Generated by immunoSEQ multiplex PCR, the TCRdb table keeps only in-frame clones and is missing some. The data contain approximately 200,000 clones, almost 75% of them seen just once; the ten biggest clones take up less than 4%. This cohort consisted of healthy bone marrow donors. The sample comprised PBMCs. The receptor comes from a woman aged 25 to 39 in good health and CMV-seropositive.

The CDR3 sequence is CASSLEEGYRGPYNEQFF. CDR3 nucleotide sequence: TGTGCCAGCAGCTTAGAAGAGGGCTACAGGGGTCCCTACAATGAGCAGTTCTTC. The chain is built from TRBV11-2 and TRBJ2-1; 7 bases map to TRBD1. The V gene end was trimmed by 0 bases and the J gene end by 2 bases; junction bases not matched to a gene: 10. Per germline, CDR1 SGHAT and CDR2 FQNNGV. This CDR3 region has 18 residues.